Detailed here is one TCR beta chain. This clone turned up a few times. No antigen is known for it. Base quality data are lacking; no much larger clone is found one base away. In total, approximately 690 healthy bone marrow donors made up the cohort. Cohort members were all nominally healthy when sampled, although unrecorded immune exposures were likely present. The donor was CMV seropositive and was included in the group of 289 seropositive cohort members. A peripheral blood sample was provided by each donor, and peripheral blood mononuclear cells were used for TCR beta sequencing. The Qiagen DNeasy Blood Extraction Kit was used to extract genomic DNA from the blood cell samples. The method was the immunoSEQ multiplex PCR assay. The multiplex PCR relied on a mix of 60 forward primers for TCR Vbeta segments and 13 reverse primers for TCR Jbeta segments. Amplification of the CDR3 region of rearranged TCR beta genes was performed with a multiplex PCR assay on genomic DNA. The Illumina HiSeq System was used to sequence the amplified TCR beta libraries as 87-base-pair reads. Per the authors' processing: A later analysis tallied tens of millions of unique TCR beta chains across the 650 to 750 repertoires, and approximately 12 million of those chains were shared by two or more donors. Raw reads were error-corrected and collapsed into unique sequences by a nearest-neighbor algorithm in which closely related sequences were merged to remove PCR and sequencing errors. V, D and J gene segments were assigned by aligning CDR3 sequences to IMGT reference sequences. Each retained sequence needed at least a six-nucleotide match to both a V gene segment and a J gene segment. Rearrangements were called productive when the CDR3 lacked stop codons and stayed in frame with V and J; all others were non-productive. Following IMGT convention, CDR3 was defined as the stretch from the second conserved V-encoded cysteine to the conserved J-encoded phenylalanine. Sequences without an unambiguous match to a single V gene segment were excluded from the earlier analysis of 587 of the donors. In an earlier analysis of more than 500 of the donors, a V segment was called functional when productive rearrangements were above 56.7%, and segregating when the standard deviation between donors exceeded 5%. A statistical classification framework was built to diagnose cytomegalovirus status from the catalog of TCR beta chain sequences. V and J gene assignment, in a later analysis, came from comparing TCR nucleotide sequences with IMGT/GENE-DB human TR gene sequences. In a later analysis, CDR3 sequences and most-parsimonious VDJ recombination scenarios were assigned using the TCRdist pipeline. In a later analysis, each TCR beta chain was defined by its CDR3 amino acid sequence together with its V-gene family, and reads lacking a unique V-gene family were excluded. In a later analysis, a few hundred highly shared, low-generation-probability nucleotide sequences were removed to address suspected cross-contamination and a sequencing artifact. A later analysis calculated a clonal expansion index for each public chain from normalized within-repertoire ranks of inferred template counts. In a later analysis, generation probabilities were computed using a VDJ recombination model fitted to out-of-frame rearrangements, and the results were checked against IGoR. In a later analysis, TCR-TCR, TCR-HLA and TCR-CMV co-occurrence was scored with hypergeometric tests, and a repertoire-size bias correction was applied to TCR pairs. In a later analysis, false discovery rates were estimated by permuting HLA or CMV assignments 20 times. In a later analysis, co-occurring TCRs were grouped with DBSCAN, and TCRdist sequence similarity was added when clustering was performed within HLA-allele-positive subsets. Co-occurrence clustering excluded repertoires with fewer than 30,000 or more than 120,000 public chains, plus five with anomalous nucleotide sharing. What TCRdb holds here is the immuneACCESS table cut down to in-frame rearrangements. Part of the clones is not present; checked against another copy, under half of the missing clones reflect an unresolved V gene, and the others are unexplained. V, J and clone size are those of that table, while D and trimming were read from the DNA. For this sample there are over 65,000 clones; 75% appear just once. Just under 7.5% of the sample is held by the ten biggest clonotypes.

The junction shows trimming of 5 bases on V and 4 bases on J, and the gene matches do not reach 4 bases of it. The CDR3, cysteine through phenylalanine, is 15 amino acids long. The kept DNA is CDR3 alone, 45 bases in frame from the first base. From a lookup of the germline V gene (reference sequence), CDR1 and CDR2 are MNHEY and SMNVEV. The sample originates from a study of cytomegalovirus exposure and HLA in healthy donors (dated by TCRdb to 2016 to 2017). In terms of the full investigation: In an earlier analysis of 450 to 750 of the donors, 276 Gb of sequence data and 120 million or so unique TCR beta sequences from roughly 190 million T cells were reported. About 320 gigabases of sequencing data and tens of millions of unique TCR sequences were included in an early release covering 550 to 650 HLA-typed donors. Of the roughly 400 genotyped donors, roughly 80% fell in the genetic ancestry cluster associated with self-reported Caucasian donors. The study aimed to test whether cataloging public T cell receptors could reveal signatures of past pathogen exposure. The study used immunosequencing to profile the T cell repertoires of 600 to 850 subjects and linked those repertoires to cytomegalovirus serostatus. Along with the 666-subject first cohort, a separate validation cohort of over a hundred different subjects was used. The study combined high-throughput TCR immunosequencing, statistical association of individual TCRs with disease status, and machine learning to predict cytomegalovirus infection status. A later analysis re-analyzed previously published TCR beta repertoires from 600 to 850 donors and added high-resolution HLA genotyping to study TCR occurrence patterns. In the later analysis, no new phenotypic data were used to find candidate immune exposures; instead, reliance was placed on TCR beta sequences and their occurrence across donors. An earlier analysis of several hundred of the donors used high-throughput TCR beta sequencing to judge whether each TCR beta V gene segment behaved as functional or pseudogenic. Donor age, sex, ethnicity and CMV serostatus were compiled alongside the repertoire data. A later genetic analysis took genome-wide SNP genotypes for 398 of the 666 donors and used that subset as a discovery cohort. All discovery cohort repertoires had been generated on a single sequencing platform. HLA typing included class I and class II loci at four-digit resolution. Typing coverage differed by locus: A, B, C, DRB1 and DQB1 were typed in roughly 629-630 donors, DQA1 in roughly 510, DPA1 in 600 to 610, and DPB1 in 472. Because of strong linkage in the cohort, a few DR-DQ haplotypes were treated as single units for association and clustering. On average, 235,054 unique TCR beta nucleotide sequences were sequenced per donor among a few hundred genotyped donors of the cohort, with around 19% of those sequences being non-productive. Beyond this particular receptor, the publication reports: The only immune exposure information available for the cohort was CMV serostatus. In an earlier analysis of 587 of the donors, most TCR beta V segments appeared in productive rearrangements about 90% or about 30% of the time, broadly matching IMGT annotations. Most TCR sequences were seen in very few donors, while some public TCRs were found in many individuals. A further reported finding was that TCR beta sequences accurately predicted the HLA-A and HLA-B alleles for most subjects in the first cohort. A group of highly shared sequence variants was considered likely to be a technical artifact of the sequencing pipeline. V-gene and J-gene trimming of TCR beta chains was associated with a missense DCLRE1C variant in a later genetic analysis, and the association was replicated in an independent cohort. Presence/absence analyses assumed roughly uniform sequencing depth across donors, an assumption that may not hold. It was suggested by the authors that the approach could potentially be generalized to other disease states and immunological phenotypes. In a later analysis, the rate of TCR association differed among HLA loci, with DRB1 alleles having the most associated TCRs and HLA-C alleles having the fewest. At a false discovery rate of 0.05, a later analysis linked around 17,000 TCR beta sequences to specific HLA alleles. Because some donors lacked HLA typing at each locus, the association tests relied only on the typed subset. According to a later analysis, parvovirus B19, influenza, CMV and Epstein-Barr virus appeared linked to several top co-occurrence clusters. A later genetic analysis reported fewer N-insertions in productive TCRs among donors in an Asian-associated ancestry cluster than the roughly 620-donor mean. When HLA alleles, especially DR and DQ, strongly co-occurred, attributing TCR associations to individual alleles was difficult. In the study, 150 to 200 TCR beta chains were listed as associated with cytomegalovirus. Because the 87-base-pair reads could not distinguish some IMGT-functional V segments, including TRBV6-2 and TRBV6-3, those segments were excluded. Compared with equally common non-associated chains, HLA-associated TCR beta chains in a later analysis were more clonally expanded and had lower generation probabilities. According to a later analysis, most CMV-associated TCR beta chains appeared to be HLA-restricted, and the HLA associations seemed to be driven largely by CMV exposure. The earlier analysis of 587 of the donors excluded seventeen rarely observed V segments, including chromosome 9 orphons, because counts were too low. Linkage disequilibrium might explain the correlated functional status among segregating V segments, but an unknown experimental factor could not be ruled out. The cohort was sequenced for TCR beta chains only, and without alpha or paired-chain data the features that could be detected were limited. The classifier was reported to diagnose cytomegalovirus status with high specificity and sensitivity in both the original and validation cohorts. Three of the identified cytomegalovirus-associated TCR beta chains were confirmed in vitro to be specific for cytomegalovirus antigens.

The V gene is TRBV27 and the J gene is TRBJ2-7; TRBD2 lines up with 14 middle nucleotides. Sequenced input: PBMCs. This TCR derives from a woman aged 25 to 39 in good health and CMV-seropositive. At the DNA level, the sequence is TGTGCCAGCAGTCCGGGGACTAGCGGGGGATACGAGCAGTACTTC. Protein translation: CASSPGTSGGYEQYF.